This T cell receptor (beta chain) was recovered during a study of T cells in Graves' hyperthyroidism and ophthalmopathy. Stable disease denoted Graves' hyperthyroidism without ophthalmopathy progression within 18 months. In its sample, this clonotype was seen many times. This CDR3 region has 14 residues. CDR1 and CDR2 from the germline V gene are MNHNS and SASEGT. The J segment lost 10 bases and the V segment lost 5 bases, leaving 7 bases of the junction unmatched. Researchers amplified the TCR beta CDR3 regions from RNA transcripts. First-round RT-PCR with HTBI primers amplified the TCR CDR3 region. One entry per CDR3 protein results from TCRdb running MiXCR on the multiplex PCR reads. The table lists about 360,000 distinct CDR3 sequences, 13% of them singletons, with roughly 8.3% in the top ten.

This sequence joins TRBV6-1 and TRBJ2-1, with 11 bases identical to TRBD2. The sample comprised blood. This clonotype was obtained from a young woman with Graves' hyperthyroidism. The CDR3 here is CASSSLAGASEQFF. The CDR3, as DNA: TGTGCCAGCAGTTCACTAGCGGGAGCTAGCGAGCAGTTCTTC.